One sample yielded the 8 T cell receptor beta chains listed below, sequenced in a study of T cells after yellow fever vaccination. MiXCR was run by TCRdb on the 5' RACE reads, yielding one entry per CDR3 protein. Of some 500,000 distinct CDR3 sequences listed, about 14% are singletons. This specimen consisted of PBMCs, obtained on the day of the yellow fever booster vaccination. These receptors all stem from a man aged 25 to 40 who received the YFV17D yellow fever vaccine.

The V call is TRBV20-1, the J call TRBJ2-6; D remains unclear. Germline assignment: CDR1 DFQATT and CDR2 SNEGSKA (reference sequence). The ends were cut back, 5 bases at V and 4 bases at J, with 12 bases in the middle. The CDR3 loop spans 14 amino acids. The CDR3 sequence: CSAARLGGANVLTF. The CDR3 nucleotides are TGCAGTGCTGCCCGACTGGGAGGGGCCAACGTCCTGACTTTC.

This sequence joins TRBV5-6 and TRBJ2-1; D ambiguous. Trimming removed 0 bases at V and 4 bases at J, with 17 bases between. This CDR3 region has 17 residues. Germline V gene lookup returns CDR1 SGHDT and CDR2 YYEEEE. The CDR3 is CASSLVAAARTYNEQFF. The DNA of the CDR3 is TGTGCCAGCAGCTTGGTGGCGGCTGCCAGAACGTACAATGAGCAGTTCTTC.

The sample holds a few counts of this clonotype. V is TRBV28 and J is TRBJ1-5, with TRBD1 matching over 8 bases. Germline CDR1 MDHEN, CDR2 SYDVKM. Trimming at V came to 6 bases and at J to 7 bases, leaving 14 bases not matched to a gene. The CDR3 extends over 16 amino acids. The CDR3 here is CASRRGRGRLGQPQHF. The CDR3 DNA reads TGTGCCAGCAGGAGGGGCAGGGGGCGCCTCGGACAGCCCCAGCATTTT.

This clonotype was detected a few times. The chain links TRBV29-1 to TRBJ2-1; D is unclear. The germline V gene encodes CDR1 SQVTM and CDR2 ANQGSEA. The CDR3 spans 14 residues. Trimming took off 4 bases at V and 4 bases at J, with 14 bases between the two ends. The CDR3 nucleotides read TGCAGCGTTGTGGTACTCGCTCCTTACAATGAGCAGTTCTTC. Amino acids: CSVVVLAPYNEQFF.

J is TRBJ1-1 and V is TRBV7-2, with D possibly TRBD1 on 6 matching bases. Germline values: CDR1 SGHTA, CDR2 FQGNSA. The CDR3 is made up of 16 amino acids. Trimming took 0 bases from V and 1 from J, leaving 12 bases between them. The CDR3 region has the DNA TGTGCCAGCAGCTTAGCGAACAGGGCCGGGAACACTGAAGCTTTCTTT. It codes for CASSLANRAGNTEAFF.

This clonotype was counted only a few times. The chain employs TRBV14 and TRBJ2-5; 9 bases line up with TRBD2. J gave up 1 base and V 1 base, and 7 bases lay outside the gene matches. CDR1 is SGHDN and CDR2 is FVKESK in the germline V gene. The CDR3 loop spans 17 amino acids. The CDR3 loop reads CASSQGRVAGAQETQYF. DNA for the CDR3: TGTGCCAGCAGCCAAGGGAGGGTAGCGGGAGCCCAAGAGACCCAGTACTTC.

The CDR3 coding sequence is TGCGCCAGCAGCTTTACGACTAACTATGGCTACACCTTC. This codes for CASSFTTNYGYTF. This chain connects TRBV5-1 to TRBJ1-2; D unresolved. Trimming removed 2 bases at V and 0 bases at J, with 5 bases between. The germline CDR1 and CDR2 sequences are SGHRS and YFSETQ. CDR3 length: 13 residues.

This clonotype was seen a few times. The rearrangement joins TRBV16 to TRBJ1-4; D gene ambiguous. V was clipped by 5 bases and J by 3 bases, with 10 bases between them. CDR3 size: 14 residues. Per the germline V gene, CDR1 is KGHSY and CDR2 is FQNENV. The CDR3 bases are TGTGCCAGCAGCTTGCGGGTTTCTAATGAAAAACTGTTTTTT. As protein: CASSLRVSNEKLFF.